This TCR beta chain was obtained from a study of T-cell reconstitution after alpha-beta-depleted transplantation in children. A library of TCRbeta sequences, prepared with unique molecular identifiers, was generated. TCRdb passed the PCR reads through MiXCR, listing each CDR3 protein once. The top ten hold around a quarter of the sample, which has approximately 290,000 distinct CDR3 sequences, under 14% seen once. This clonotype occurred many times. Its antigen remains unknown. Trimming cost V 5 bases and J 0 bases, with 11 bases left between them. The germline V gene encodes CDR1 SEHNR and CDR2 FQNEAQ (reference sequence). The CDR3 extends over 16 amino acids. Overall study findings and caveats: The origin of high day-60 TCRbeta diversity in some patients lay in surviving recipient T cells and thymic progenitors. About two months after transplant, alpha-beta T cells reportedly came from several hundred expanded graft clones. Counts and diversity of T cells one year after transplant came mostly from newly produced T cells.

The chain has TRBV7-9 and TRBJ2-6; D remains ambiguous. Material: peripheral blood, obtained 180 days after TCRalphabeta/CD19-depleted stem cell transplant. The receptor comes from a male patient under 10 years old who had a stem cell transplant for chronic granulomatous disease, so the T cells may come from the graft donor. CDR3 sequence (DNA): TGTGCCAGCAGCCATCAAACCCCCTCTGGGGCCAACGTCCTGACTTTC. Protein sequence: CASSHQTPSGANVLTF.